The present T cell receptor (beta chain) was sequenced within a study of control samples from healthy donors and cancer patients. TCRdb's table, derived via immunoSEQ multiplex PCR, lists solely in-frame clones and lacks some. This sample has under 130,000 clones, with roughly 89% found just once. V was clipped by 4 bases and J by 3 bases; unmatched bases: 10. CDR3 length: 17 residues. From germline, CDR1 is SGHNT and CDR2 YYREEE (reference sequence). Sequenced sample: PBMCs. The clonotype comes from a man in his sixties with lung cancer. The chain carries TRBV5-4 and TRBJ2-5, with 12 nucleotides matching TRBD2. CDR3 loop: CASSEKPGLAGKETQYF. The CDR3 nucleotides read TGTGCCAGCAGCGAAAAACCGGGACTAGCGGGTAAAGAGACCCAGTACTTC. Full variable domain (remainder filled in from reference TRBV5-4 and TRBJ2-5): ETGVTQSPTHLIKTRGQQVTLRCSSQSGHNTVSWYQQALGQGPQFIFQYYREEENGRGNFPPRFSGLQFPNYSSELNVNALELDDSALYLCASSEKPGLAGKETQYFGPGTRLLVL.